This is a list of T cell receptor beta chains from one sample in a study of STAT5B mutations in CD4+ large granular lymphocyte leukemia. The protocol was immunoSEQ multiplex PCR, while the TCRdb copy is restricted to in-frame clones and leaves out a portion. This table holds about 30,000 clones, roughly two thirds found once. Sequencing was carried out using CD4+ T cells from blood buffy coats. These receptors were collected from a human donor in good health. CDR3s include the opening cysteine and the closing phenylalanine or tryptophan. Fields, in order: D gene, clone size, V gene, J gene, CDR3 protein, CDR3 DNA. D genes are given only for firm matches. Size is stated for part of the rows, as once, few or many counts, or as a class when the clone is expanded.

>NA|NA|TRBV5-4|TRBJ1-5
CASSVTAGQPQHF
TGTGCCAGCAGCGTAACGGCTGGTCAGCCCCAGCATTTT
>NA|NA|TRBV7-2|TRBJ2-7
CASSPSSYEQYF
TGTGCCAGCAGCCCTAGCTCCTACGAGCAGTACTTC
>TRBD1|NA|TRBV5-1|TRBJ1-6
CASSTGTGNSPLHF
TGCGCCAGCAGCACCGGGACAGGGAATTCACCCCTCCACTTT
>NA|once|TRBV14|TRBJ2-2
CASSQVTGTGELFF
TGTGCCAGCAGCCAAGTAACGGGCACCGGGGAGCTGTTTTTT
>NA|NA|TRBV2|TRBJ2-7
CASSGHLISYEQYF
TGTGCCAGCAGTGGACACTTAATCTCCTACGAGCAGTACTTC
>TRBD1|NA|TRBV29-1|TRBJ1-1
CSVDRRPDRRNTEAFF
TGCAGCGTTGATCGCAGGCCGGACAGGCGGAACACTGAAGCTTTCTTT
>NA|NA|TRBV5-4|TRBJ1-1
CASRENRGHEAFF
TGTGCCAGCAGGGAGAATCGAGGGCACGAAGCTTTCTTT
>TRBD1|once|TRBV5-1|TRBJ2-3
CASSLVGQRADTQYF
TGCGCCAGCAGCTTGGTGGGACAGCGCGCAGATACGCAGTATTTT
>NA|NA|TRBV9|TRBJ2-2
CASNAQGNTGELFF
TGTGCCAGCAACGCACAGGGCAACACCGGGGAGCTGTTTTTT
>NA|NA|TRBV9|TRBJ1-1
CASSGSGLNTEAFF
TGTGCCAGCAGCGGGTCTGGGTTGAACACTGAAGCTTTCTTT
>NA|NA|TRBV28|TRBJ1-1
CASSLSLSRAVNTEAFF
TGTGCCAGCAGTTTATCCCTCTCCAGGGCGGTGAACACTGAAGCTTTCTTT
>NA|NA|TRBV10-3|TRBJ2-1
CAISLGQGLSYNEQFF
TGTGCCATCAGTCTAGGACAGGGACTATCCTACAATGAGCAGTTCTTC
>TRBD2|NA|TRBV27|TRBJ2-3
CASSLASGGATDTQYF
TGTGCCAGCAGTTTAGCTAGCGGGGGGGCCACAGATACGCAGTATTTT
>TRBD2|NA|TRBV27|TRBJ2-5
CASSSTSGGGYQETQYF
TGTGCCAGCAGTTCGACTAGCGGGGGAGGGTACCAAGAGACCCAGTACTTC
>TRBD1|NA|TRBV30|TRBJ1-2
CAWSVRQGARNGYTF
TGTGCCTGGAGTGTACGACAGGGGGCAAGAAATGGCTACACCTTC
>TRBD1|few|TRBV6-6|TRBJ1-1
CASRSHGQGNTEAFF
TGTGCCAGCAGATCCCATGGACAGGGGAACACTGAAGCTTTCTTT